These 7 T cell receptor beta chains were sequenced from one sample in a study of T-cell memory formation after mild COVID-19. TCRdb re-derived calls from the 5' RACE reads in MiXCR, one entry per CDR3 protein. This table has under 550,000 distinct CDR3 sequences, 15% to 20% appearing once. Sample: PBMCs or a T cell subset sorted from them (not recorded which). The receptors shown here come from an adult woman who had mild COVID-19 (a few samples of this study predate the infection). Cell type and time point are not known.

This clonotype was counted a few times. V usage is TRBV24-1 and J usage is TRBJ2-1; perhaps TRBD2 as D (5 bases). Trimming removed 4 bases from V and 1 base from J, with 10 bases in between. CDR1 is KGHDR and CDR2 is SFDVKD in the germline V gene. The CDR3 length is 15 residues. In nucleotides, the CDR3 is TGTGCCACCAGTGACCCACGGGAATCCTACAATGAGCAGTTCTTC. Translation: CATSDPRESYNEQFF.

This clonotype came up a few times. For the CDR3, the DNA is TGCAGTGCTAGAGCGACTAGCGGCTCCTACAATGAGCAGTTCTTC. It specifies CSARATSGSYNEQFF. The V and J genes are TRBV20-1 and TRBJ2-1; 9 bases are shared with TRBD2. J was trimmed by 0 bases and V by 1 base; bases with no gene match: 1. Germline V CDR1 and CDR2: DFQATT, SNEGSKA (reference sequence). CDR3 length: 15 amino acids.

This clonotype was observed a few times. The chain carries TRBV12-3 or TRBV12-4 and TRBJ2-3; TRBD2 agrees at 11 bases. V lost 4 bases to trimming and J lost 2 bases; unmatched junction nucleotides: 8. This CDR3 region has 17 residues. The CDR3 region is CASSSFRTSGLTDTQYF. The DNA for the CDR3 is TGTGCCAGCAGTTCCTTCAGGACTAGCGGGCTCACAGATACGCAGTATTTT.

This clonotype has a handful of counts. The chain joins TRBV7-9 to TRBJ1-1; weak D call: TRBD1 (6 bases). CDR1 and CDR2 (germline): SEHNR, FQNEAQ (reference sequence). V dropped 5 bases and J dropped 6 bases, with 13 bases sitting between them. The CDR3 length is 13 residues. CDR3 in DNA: TGTGCCAGCAGCCCCCAGGGGTGGCCTGAAGCTTTCTTT. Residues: CASSPQGWPEAFF.

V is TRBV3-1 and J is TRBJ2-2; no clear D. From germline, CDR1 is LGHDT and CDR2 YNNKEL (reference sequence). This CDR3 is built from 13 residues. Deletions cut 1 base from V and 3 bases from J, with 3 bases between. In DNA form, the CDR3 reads TGTGCCAGCAGCCAAGTTTACACCGGGGAGCTGTTTTTT. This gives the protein CASSQVYTGELFF.

CDR3 bases: TGTGCCAGCAGCTTAGGTTCACCGGGACTAGCGGGGGGGTTTTCCGGGGAGCTGTTTTTT. Translation: CASSLGSPGLAGGFSGELFF. V gene TRBV7-2 combines with J gene TRBJ2-2; TRBD2 matches 16 bases. V lost 1 base, J lost 6 bases, and 11 bases stayed unmatched. The CDR3 sequence is 20 residues long. Germline values: CDR1 SGHTA, CDR2 FQGNSA. Full variable domain (missing parts from reference TRBV7-2 and TRBJ2-2): GAGVSQSPSNKVTEKGKDVELRCDPISGHTALYWYRQSLGQGLEFLIYFQGNSAPDKSGLPSDRFSAERTGGSVSTLTIQRTQQEDSAVYLCASSLGSPGLAGGFSGELFFGEGSRLTVL.

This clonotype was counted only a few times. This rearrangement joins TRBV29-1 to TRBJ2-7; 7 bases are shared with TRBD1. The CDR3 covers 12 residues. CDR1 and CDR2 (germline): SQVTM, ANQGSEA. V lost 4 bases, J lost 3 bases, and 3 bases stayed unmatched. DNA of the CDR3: TGCAGCGTTGTAGGGGACAGCTACGAGCAGTACTTC. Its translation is CSVVGDSYEQYF.